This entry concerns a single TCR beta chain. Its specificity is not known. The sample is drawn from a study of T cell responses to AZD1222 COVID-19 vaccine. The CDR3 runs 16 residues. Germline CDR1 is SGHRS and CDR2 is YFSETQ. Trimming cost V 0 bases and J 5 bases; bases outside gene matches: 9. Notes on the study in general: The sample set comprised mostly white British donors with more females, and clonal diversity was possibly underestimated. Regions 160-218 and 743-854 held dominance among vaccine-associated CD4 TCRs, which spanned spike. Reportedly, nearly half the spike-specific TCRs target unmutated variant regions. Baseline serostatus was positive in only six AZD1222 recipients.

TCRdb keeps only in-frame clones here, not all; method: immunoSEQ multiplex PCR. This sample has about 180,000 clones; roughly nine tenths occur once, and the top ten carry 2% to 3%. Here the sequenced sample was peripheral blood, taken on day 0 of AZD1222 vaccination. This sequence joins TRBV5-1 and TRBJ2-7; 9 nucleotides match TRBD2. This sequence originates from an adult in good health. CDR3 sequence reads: CASSLESSGIHHEQYF. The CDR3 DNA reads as TGCGCCAGCAGCTTGGAGTCTAGCGGGATACACCACGAGCAGTACTTC.